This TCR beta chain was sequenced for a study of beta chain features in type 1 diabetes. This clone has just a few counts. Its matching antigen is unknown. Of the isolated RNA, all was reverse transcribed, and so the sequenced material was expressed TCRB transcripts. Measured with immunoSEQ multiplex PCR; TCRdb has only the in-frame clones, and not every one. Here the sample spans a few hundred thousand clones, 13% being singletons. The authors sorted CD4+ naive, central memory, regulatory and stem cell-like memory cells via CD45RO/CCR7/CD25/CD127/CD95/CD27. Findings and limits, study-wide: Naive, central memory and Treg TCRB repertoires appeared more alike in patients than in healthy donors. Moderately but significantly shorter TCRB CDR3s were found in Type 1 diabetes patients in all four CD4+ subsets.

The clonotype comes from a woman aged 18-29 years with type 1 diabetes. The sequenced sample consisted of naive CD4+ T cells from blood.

CDR3 region: CAWSVQGGNTEAFF. As DNA, the CDR3 is TGTGCCTGGAGTGTACAGGGCGGCAACACTGAAGCTTTCTTT. This chain links TRBV30 with TRBJ1-1; possible D gene TRBD1, 6 bases. Looked up from germline, CDR1 is GTSNPN and CDR2 is SVGIG (reference sequence). This CDR3 is built from 14 residues. Trimming cost V 0 bases and J 2 bases, with 10 bases left between them.